The rows below give T cell receptor beta chains drawn from one sample of a study of blood T cell repertoires in COVID-19. The assay was immunoSEQ multiplex PCR, and TCRdb's table has in-frame clones only and misses some. The sample includes approximately 390,000 clones, nearly 90% of them seen just once. Sequenced input: peripheral blood. These receptors originate from a man younger than 30 with active or convalescent COVID-19. Both conserved end residues are part of each CDR3. A D gene is named only where the DNA matches it firmly. Size tells how often a clone was seen (once, few, many) or the class of an expanded clone, and some rows leave it out.

clone size	V gene	J gene	D gene	CDR3 DNA	CDR3 protein
-	TRBV2	TRBJ1-4	TRBD1	TGTGCCAGCCAACAGGGGGTAAATGAAAAACTGTTTTTT	CASQQGVNEKLFF
-	TRBV10-2	TRBJ2-5	-	TGCGCCAGCAGTGTTGGGGGCCGGGAGACCCAGTACTTC	CASSVGGRETQYF
-	TRBV5-6	TRBJ2-1	TRBD1	TGTGCCAGCAGCTTGTCGGACAGGTCCTACAATGAGCAGTTCTTC	CASSLSDRSYNEQFF
-	TRBV7-9	TRBJ2-5	TRBD1	TGTGCCAGCAGCCCAGGGACAGGGGGCGTACAGGAGACCCAGTACTTC	CASSPGTGGVQETQYF
-	TRBV9	TRBJ2-1	-	TGTGCCAGCAGCGACGAGAAATTGAGCTCCTACAATGAGCAGTTCTTC	CASSDEKLSSYNEQFF
-	TRBV6-5	TRBJ2-3	TRBD1	TGTGCCAGCAGTTACCCCAGGGGGCGGAACACAGATACGCAGTATTTT	CASSYPRGRNTDTQYF
few	TRBV3-1/TRBV3-2	TRBJ1-5	-	TGTGCCAGCAGCTACGCGGTGTGGGGGGGCCTTAATCAGCCCCAGCATTTT	CASSYAVWGGLNQPQHF
-	TRBV19	TRBJ1-5	TRBD1	TGTGCCAGTAGTATGGGGACAGGGCGCCAGCCCCAGCATTTT	CASSMGTGRQPQHF
-	TRBV4-1	TRBJ1-2	-	TGCGCCAGCAGCCAAAATATGGGCGTAGGTGGCTACACCTTC	CASSQNMGVGGYTF
-	TRBV29-1	TRBJ1-1	TRBD1	TGCAGCGTTGCAGGGGGCGGTCACACTGAAGCTTTCTTT	CSVAGGGHTEAFF
once	TRBV27	TRBJ2-1	TRBD2	TGTGCCAGCAGTCCCCGGGTAGCGGGAGGGGTAGGGAATGAGCAGTTCTTC	CASSPRVAGGVGNEQFF
-	TRBV10-1	TRBJ1-5	-	TGCGCCAGCAGTGAGTCGCCCCGCCGGTGTGGGCCCCAGCATTTT	CASSESPRRCGPQHF
-	TRBV20-1	TRBJ2-1	TRBD1	TGCAGTGCTAGTCTTTCGGGACAGGGGGTTGGTGAGCAGTTCTTC	CSASLSGQGVGEQFF
-	TRBV3-1/TRBV3-2	TRBJ1-4	TRBD1	TGTGCCAGCAGCCTTTGGGACAGGGCGACCGAAAAACTGTTTTTT	CASSLWDRATEKLFF
many	TRBV11-3	TRBJ1-1	-	TGTGCCAGCAGCCGTGGACTCCTCGGCGAAGCTTTCTTT	CASSRGLLGEAFF
-	TRBV28	TRBJ2-6	TRBD1	TGTGCCAGCTGTTCCGGGACAGGGGACTCTGGGGCCAACGTGCTGACTTTC	CASCSGTGDSGANVLTF
-	TRBV19	TRBJ1-1	-	TGTGCCAGTAAAAACAGGGCCACTGAAGCTTTCTTT	CASKNRATEAFF
-	TRBV7-9	TRBJ2-7	-	TGTGCCAGCAGCCCTCTTGGTCTAGGACAGTACGAGCAGTACTTC	CASSPLGLGQYEQYF